Below, one TCR beta chain is given with its context. The donors formed part of the approximately 120-subject validation cohort, distinct from the roughly 620-subject first cohort. The data are from a study of cytomegalovirus exposure and HLA in healthy donors. Measured with immunoSEQ multiplex PCR; TCRdb has only the in-frame clones, and not every one. This sample has some 78,000 clones, with less than 96% found just once. The specimen was PBMCs. The TCR comes from a man between 18 and 29 years old in good health and CMV-seropositive.

The CDR3 region has the DNA TGTGCCAGCAGCTTAGTTGGGAGCTTCAACGAGCAGTACTTC. It codes for CASSLVGSFNEQYF. The chain joins TRBV11-2 to TRBJ2-7; the D gene is possibly TRBD2 (5 bases). The CDR3 covers 14 residues. CDR1 SGHAT and CDR2 FQNNGV come from the germline V gene. V was pared by 1 base and J by 5 bases, with 12 bases between.